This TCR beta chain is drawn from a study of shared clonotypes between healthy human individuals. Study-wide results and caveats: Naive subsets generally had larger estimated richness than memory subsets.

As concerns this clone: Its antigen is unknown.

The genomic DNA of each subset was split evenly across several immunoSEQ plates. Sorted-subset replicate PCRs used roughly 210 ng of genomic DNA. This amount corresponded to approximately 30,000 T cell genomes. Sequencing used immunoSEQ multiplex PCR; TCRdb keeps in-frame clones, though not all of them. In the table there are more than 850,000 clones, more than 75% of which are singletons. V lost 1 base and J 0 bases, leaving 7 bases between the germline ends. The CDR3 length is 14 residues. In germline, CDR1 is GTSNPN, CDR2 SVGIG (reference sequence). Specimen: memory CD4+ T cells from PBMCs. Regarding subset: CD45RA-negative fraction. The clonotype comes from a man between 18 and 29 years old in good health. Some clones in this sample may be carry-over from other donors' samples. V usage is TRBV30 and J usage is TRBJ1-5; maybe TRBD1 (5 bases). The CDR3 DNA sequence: TGTGCCTGGAGTGCTACAGGTAGCAATCAGCCCCAGCATTTT. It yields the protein CAWSATGSNQPQHF.